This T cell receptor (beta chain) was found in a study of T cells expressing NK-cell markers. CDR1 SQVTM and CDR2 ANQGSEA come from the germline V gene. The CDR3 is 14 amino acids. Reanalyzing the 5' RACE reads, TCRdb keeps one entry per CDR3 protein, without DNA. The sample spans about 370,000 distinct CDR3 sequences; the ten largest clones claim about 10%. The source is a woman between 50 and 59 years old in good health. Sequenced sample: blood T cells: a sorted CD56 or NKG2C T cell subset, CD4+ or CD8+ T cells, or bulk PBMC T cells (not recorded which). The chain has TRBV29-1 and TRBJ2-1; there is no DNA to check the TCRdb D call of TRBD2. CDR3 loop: CSVSRDSSYNEQFF.